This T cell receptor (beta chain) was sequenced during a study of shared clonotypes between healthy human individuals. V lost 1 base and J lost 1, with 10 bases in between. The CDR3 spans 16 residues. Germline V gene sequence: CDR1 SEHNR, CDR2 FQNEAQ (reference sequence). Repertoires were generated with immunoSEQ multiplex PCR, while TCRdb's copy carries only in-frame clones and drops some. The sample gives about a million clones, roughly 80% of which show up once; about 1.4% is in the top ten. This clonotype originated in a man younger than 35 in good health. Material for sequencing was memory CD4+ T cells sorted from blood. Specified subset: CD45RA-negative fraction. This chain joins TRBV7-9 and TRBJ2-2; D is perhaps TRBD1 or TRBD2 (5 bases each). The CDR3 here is CASSLEGTQNTGELFF. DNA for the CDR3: TGTGCCAGCAGCTTAGAAGGGACCCAGAACACCGGGGAGCTGTTTTTT.